Detailed here is one T cell receptor (beta chain). The antigen is unknown. CDR1 SGHRS and CDR2 YFSETQ come from the germline V gene. Trimming stripped 1 base from V and 6 bases from J, with 19 bases between. This CDR3 region has 16 residues. This sample was included in a study of cytomegalovirus exposure and HLA in healthy donors. General observations from the study: A link between a missense DCLRE1C variant and TCR beta V- and J-gene trimming emerged from a later analysis. Exclusion applied to some V segments, including TRBV6-2 and TRBV6-3, as they were indistinguishable. In a later analysis, DRB1 alleles had the most associated TCRs; HLA-C alleles the fewest.

PCR used 60 Vbeta primers and 13 Jbeta primers. TCRdb's table, derived via immunoSEQ multiplex PCR, lists solely in-frame clones and lacks some. The repertoire holds approximately 88,000 clones, 70% to 80% seen once, with approximately 3.7% in the top ten. This TCR was recovered from a man in his thirties or forties in good health and CMV-seronegative. The chain uses TRBV5-1 and TRBJ1-1, with D maybe TRBD1 (6 bases). The sequencing sample was made of PBMCs. The CDR3 nucleotides read TGCGCCAGCAGCTTGCAACCGGACAGAAGGGCTCCTGAAGCTTTCTTT. This encodes CASSLQPDRRAPEAFF.